One and the same sample provided the 7 T cell receptor beta chains below, sequenced in a study of cytomegalovirus exposure and HLA in healthy donors. A multiplex PCR was run with 60 Vbeta primers and 13 Jbeta primers. Only in-frame clones appear in the TCRdb table, and some are missing; sequencing was by immunoSEQ multiplex PCR. The sample has under 200,000 clones; less than 90% are singletons. The sequenced sample was PBMCs. Receptors were obtained from a man in his late teens or twenties in good health and CMV-seronegative.

The rearrangement uses TRBV19 and TRBJ2-2, with 10 bases fitting TRBD2. The germline V gene encodes CDR1 LNHDA and CDR2 SQIVND (reference sequence). The CDR3 consists of 17 residues. V was clipped by 1 base and J by 6 bases; unmatched bases: 8. The CDR3 spells CASSIGPGTSAPGELFF. DNA of the CDR3: TGTGCCAGTAGTATAGGGCCCGGGACTAGCGCCCCCGGGGAGCTGTTTTTT.

The genes are TRBV28 and TRBJ2-5; 8 positions match TRBD1. With V trimmed by 7 bases and J by 4 bases, 11 bases remained unmatched. The germline CDR1 and CDR2 sequences are MDHEN and SYDVKM. The CDR3 is made up of 15 amino acids. In DNA, the CDR3 is TGTGCCAGCAACTCGGCAGGGGGCTTTGGAGAGACCCAGTACTTC. Protein sequence: CASNSAGGFGETQYF.

The rearrangement joins TRBV11-2 to TRBJ2-5; D might be TRBD1 (5 bases). The length of the CDR3 is 15 residues. The germline gives CDR1 SGHAT, CDR2 FQNNGV. Trimming shortened V by 5 bases and J by 7 bases, and 20 bases separated the two germline ends. For the CDR3, the DNA is TGTGCCAGCAGCGTTAGTGGCGGTTCCAGGGCGACCCAGTACTTC. It is translated as CASSVSGGSRATQYF. Combining the CDR3 with reference TRBV11-2 and TRBJ2-5 gives the whole variable domain EAGVAQSPRYKIIEKRQSVAFWCNPISGHATLYWYQQILGQGPKLLIQFQNNGVVDDSQLPKDRFSAERLKGVDSTLKIQPAKLEDSAVYLCASSVSGGSRATQYFGPGTRLLVL.

The chain combines TRBV6-6 with TRBJ1-5; D is unclear. Trimming removed 5 bases from V and 5 bases from J, with 13 bases in between. Germline CDR1 is MNHNY and CDR2 is SVGAGI (reference sequence). The CDR3 length is 14 residues. CDR3 protein: CASSHPGTDQPQHF. The DNA for the CDR3 is TGTGCCAGCAGTCATCCAGGCACGGATCAGCCCCAGCATTTT.

This clone was counted a single time. The J gene is TRBJ1-1, the V gene TRBV7-2, with 8 nucleotides matching TRBD1. The germline V gene has CDR1 SGHTA and CDR2 FQGNSA. The CDR3 extends over 15 amino acids. V was pared by 4 bases and J by 1 base, with 5 bases of the junction left unmatched. In DNA, the CDR3 is TGTGCCAGCAGCTCGCCCGGGACAGGGAACACTGAAGCTTTCTTT. Amino acid sequence: CASSSPGTGNTEAFF.

The V and J genes are TRBV19 and TRBJ1-5; 10 bases match TRBD1. Per the germline V gene, CDR1 is LNHDA and CDR2 is SQIVND (reference sequence). The CDR3 runs 15 residues. J was trimmed by 5 bases and V by 7 bases; bases with no gene match: 8. The CDR3 reads CASTPWGTGDQPQHF. In DNA form, the CDR3 reads TGTGCCAGTACCCCTTGGGGGACAGGGGATCAGCCCCAGCATTTT.

This clone has only one observation. The J gene is TRBJ2-5, the V gene TRBV6-5; TRBD1 aligns across 7 bases. The CDR3 totals 16 residues. Germline loops: CDR1 MNHEY, CDR2 SVGAGI. V lost 2 bases and J lost 5; bases outside the gene matches: 11. The CDR3 DNA follows: TGTGCCAGCAGTTACCGGCTCGACAGGGTATTTGAGACCCAGTACTTC. It is translated as CASSYRLDRVFETQYF.